This T cell receptor beta chain was recovered during a study of T cell responses to AZD1222 COVID-19 vaccine. Germline CDR1 ENHRY, CDR2 SYGVKD. V was trimmed by 2 bases and J by 10 bases, leaving 21 bases between them. This CDR3 is built from 17 residues. The protocol was immunoSEQ multiplex PCR, while the TCRdb copy is restricted to in-frame clones and leaves out a portion. Among 40,000 to 50,000 clones listed, approximately 83% were seen once. The sample consisted of peripheral blood, taken 28 days after the second AZD1222 dose. The chain joins TRBV10-3 to TRBJ1-6, with D maybe TRBD1 (5 bases). This receptor was obtained from an adult who received the AZD1222 COVID-19 vaccine. The chain's CDR3 is CAISEARPGPAGSPLHF. Here the CDR3 DNA reads TGTGCCATCAGTGAGGCCCGACCGGGCCCCGCAGGGTCACCCCTCCACTTT.